Listed below are T cell receptor beta chains from one sample, sequenced in a study of T cell changes during pregnancy in multiple sclerosis. The assay was immunoSEQ multiplex PCR, and TCRdb's table has in-frame clones only and misses some. This table has 100,000 or so clones, around 93% appearing once. Here the sequenced sample was peripheral blood, taken after pregnancy. These receptors were collected from a female donor with multiple sclerosis, enrolled in a pregnancy study. Each CDR3 is given with its conserved first and last residue. Each record gives: D gene, V gene, clone size, CDR3 length, J gene, CDR3 protein, CDR3 DNA. D genes are given only for firm matches. Size values are once, few and many counts, or a class for expanded clones, and some rows have none.

TRBD1,TRBV5-1,-,16,TRBJ2-6,CASRSQGARGANVLTF,TGCGCCAGCAGATCACAGGGGGCGAGGGGGGCCAACGTCCTGACTTTC
TRBD2,TRBV11-2,-,16,TRBJ2-2,CASSLGSGSGTGELFF,TGTGCCAGCAGCTTAGGGAGCGGGAGTGGGACCGGGGAGCTGTTTTTT
TRBD1,TRBV30,-,16,TRBJ2-5,CAWSLRDRGWWETQYF,TGTGCCTGGAGTCTCCGGGACAGGGGTTGGTGGGAGACCCAGTACTTC
TRBD1,TRBV28,-,16,TRBJ2-2,CASRQGDRPNTGELFF,TGTGCCAGCAGGCAAGGGGACAGGCCTAACACCGGGGAGCTGTTTTTT
TRBD1,TRBV14,few,15,TRBJ1-1,CASSRTGGLGTEAFF,TGTGCCAGCAGCCGGACAGGGGGATTGGGAACTGAAGCTTTCTTT
-,TRBV4-1,-,18,TRBJ2-3,CASSQTRRGTLSTDTQYF,TGCGCCAGCAGCCAAACCAGAAGGGGGACACTTAGCACAGATACGCAGTATTTT
-,TRBV30,-,13,TRBJ2-6,CAWTVSGANVLTF,TGTGCCTGGACCGTGTCTGGGGCCAACGTCCTGACTTTC
TRBD1,TRBV7-8,-,20,TRBJ1-1,CASSLGSRDRGRRENTEAFF,TGTGCCAGCAGCTTAGGGTCCCGGGACAGGGGGCGCCGCGAGAACACTGAAGCTTTCTTT
TRBD2,TRBV19,-,16,TRBJ2-1,CASSKTSGRAGGEQFF,TGTGCCAGTAGTAAGACTAGCGGGAGGGCCGGCGGTGAGCAGTTCTTC
-,TRBV18,-,13,TRBJ2-7,CASSPYEGDEQYF,TGTGCCAGCTCACCATACGAGGGTGACGAGCAGTACTTC
-,TRBV28,-,15,TRBJ2-3,CASSLVRGSTDTQYF,TGTGCCAGCAGTTTAGTAAGGGGAAGCACAGATACGCAGTATTTT
TRBD2,TRBV10-2,-,15,TRBJ2-1,CASSPGTSNVAEQFF,TGCGCCAGCAGTCCCGGGACTAGTAACGTCGCTGAGCAGTTCTTC
-,TRBV2,-,16,TRBJ2-5,CASSVFWAGSQETQYF,TGTGCCAGCAGTGTATTTTGGGCGGGAAGCCAAGAGACCCAGTACTTC
TRBD2,TRBV7-2,-,17,TRBJ2-1,CASSAIRWTSGKNEQFF,TGTGCCAGCAGCGCAATTCGTTGGACTAGCGGGAAGAATGAGCAGTTCTTC
TRBD1,TRBV5-4,-,13,TRBJ2-1,CASGVRQGYEQFF,TGTGCCAGCGGGGTTCGACAGGGATACGAGCAGTTCTTC
-,TRBV19,-,10,TRBJ1-1,CASESSRAFF,TGTGCCAGTGAATCATCTAGGGCTTTCTTT
-,TRBV11-2,-,15,TRBJ1-3,CASSLDHRAGNTIYF,TGTGCCAGCAGCTTAGACCACAGGGCTGGAAACACCATATATTTT
TRBD2,TRBV27,-,15,TRBJ2-7,CASSPRTSGRLEQYF,TGTGCCAGCAGTCCCCGGACTAGCGGGAGGCTAGAGCAGTACTTC
-,TRBV6-1,-,11,TRBJ2-2,CASSEAAELFF,TGTGCCAGCAGTGAGGCCGCGGAGCTGTTTTTT
-,TRBV28,-,13,TRBJ1-2,CASSSGVLEGYTF,TGTGCCAGCAGTTCGGGAGTCTTAGAAGGCTACACCTTC
-,TRBV6-1,-,14,TRBJ1-6,CASSADRSNSPLHF,TGTGCCAGCAGCGCAGACAGATCCAATTCACCCCTCCACTTT
TRBD1,TRBV2,-,14,TRBJ1-1,CASSGQGLGTEAFF,TGTGCCAGCAGTGGACAGGGTTTGGGCACTGAAGCTTTCTTT
-,TRBV6-1,-,13,TRBJ1-1,CASSQVQGAEAFF,TGTGCCAGCAGTCAAGTACAGGGAGCTGAAGCTTTCTTT
-,TRBV4-3,-,15,TRBJ2-7,CASSQAVDRSYEQYF,TGCGCCAGCAGCCAGGCAGTTGACAGGTCCTACGAGCAGTACTTC
TRBD2,TRBV5-1,-,13,TRBJ2-7,CASSVGTTYEQYF,TGCGCCAGCAGCGTCGGGACTACGTACGAGCAGTACTTC
-,TRBV11-2,-,12,TRBJ2-1,CASSPHSNEQFF,TGTGCCAGCAGCCCTCACAGCAATGAGCAGTTCTTC
-,TRBV6-6,-,16,TRBJ2-7,CASSYSTQTASYEQYF,TGTGCCAGCAGTTACTCGACCCAGACAGCATCCTACGAGCAGTACTTC
TRBD2,TRBV28,-,14,TRBJ2-7,CASSPGGGHYEQYF,TGTGCCAGCAGTCCCGGGGGGGGGCACTACGAGCAGTACTTC
-,TRBV30,once,14,TRBJ2-7,CAWSVLRQGGEQYF,TGTGCCTGGAGTGTACTTCGGCAGGGAGGCGAGCAGTACTTC
TRBD1,TRBV4-1,-,21,TRBJ1-5,CASSHKPPLWTGGLSNQPQHF,TGCGCCAGCAGCCATAAGCCTCCCCTCTGGACAGGAGGCCTTAGCAATCAGCCCCAGCATTTT
-,TRBV11-2,-,16,TRBJ1-4,CASSLEFRGYDEKLFF,TGTGCCAGCAGCTTAGAATTCCGGGGATATGATGAAAAACTGTTTTTT
TRBD1,TRBV11-3,-,17,TRBJ2-7,CASSLDRRGTGAGEQYF,TGTGCCAGCAGCTTAGACCGGCGCGGGACAGGGGCGGGGGAGCAGTACTTC
-,TRBV19,-,14,TRBJ2-7,CASSPSAAVSEQYF,TGTGCCAGTAGCCCCTCGGCGGCTGTTTCTGAGCAGTACTTC
TRBD2,TRBV19,-,13,TRBJ2-1,CAAGLAKYNEQFF,TGTGCCGCGGGACTAGCGAAGTACAATGAGCAGTTCTTC
-,TRBV15,-,16,TRBJ2-3,CATSRDQPGSADTQYF,TGTGCCACCAGCAGAGATCAGCCGGGGAGCGCAGATACGCAGTATTTT
TRBD2,TRBV6-5,-,15,TRBJ2-7,CASSRTSGSSYEQYF,TGTGCCAGCAGCCGGACTAGCGGGAGCTCCTACGAGCAGTACTTC
-,TRBV29-1,-,14,TRBJ2-2,CSVGRQRNTGELFF,TGCAGCGTTGGCCGACAGAGGAACACCGGGGAGCTGTTTTTT
TRBD2,TRBV27,-,15,TRBJ2-1,CASSAPGLGVNEQFF,TGTGCCAGCAGTGCTCCGGGACTAGGAGTCAATGAGCAGTTCTTC
-,TRBV6-5,few,14,TRBJ2-2,CAARIGADTGELFF,TGTGCCGCAAGGATAGGGGCGGACACCGGGGAGCTGTTTTTT
-,TRBV15,once,14,TRBJ1-5,CATSRDSGVQPQHF,TGTGCCACCAGCAGAGATTCAGGGGTACAGCCCCAGCATTTT
-,TRBV10-2,-,12,TRBJ2-2,CASTPKRGELFF,TGCGCCAGCACCCCAAAGCGGGGGGAGCTGTTTTTT
-,TRBV28,once,13,TRBJ2-7,CASSPQGVDEQYF,TGTGCCAGCAGTCCACAGGGAGTAGACGAGCAGTACTTC
TRBD2,TRBV18,-,15,TRBJ2-7,CASSPTGLAEYEQYF,TGTGCCAGCTCACCAACCGGACTAGCGGAGTACGAGCAGTACTTC
TRBD2,TRBV7-9,-,19,TRBJ2-2,CASSSEGTSGRSNTGELFF,TGTGCCAGCAGCTCCGAAGGGACTAGCGGGAGGTCGAACACCGGGGAGCTGTTTTTT
-,TRBV7-3,-,15,TRBJ2-7,CASSLLGGTFSEQYF,TGTGCCAGCAGCTTATTAGGGGGAACCTTTTCCGAGCAGTACTTC
-,TRBV2,-,17,TRBJ2-2,CASSAFPSPTNTGELFF,TGTGCCAGCAGTGCGTTTCCATCTCCTACGAACACCGGGGAGCTGTTTTTT
-,TRBV7-9,-,13,TRBJ2-5,CASSLAGGETQYF,TGTGCCAGCAGCTTAGCGGGAGGAGAGACCCAGTACTTC
TRBD1,TRBV7-2,once,14,TRBJ1-1,CASSFDRVNTEAFF,TGTGCCAGCAGCTTTGACAGGGTGAACACTGAAGCTTTCTTT
-,TRBV15,-,14,TRBJ2-1,CATSRGRQLNEQFF,TGTGCCACCAGCAGAGGAAGACAACTCAATGAGCAGTTCTTC
-,TRBV21-1,once,14,TRBJ2-1,CASSKGFEDNEQFF,TGTGCCAGCAGCAAGGGTTTTGAGGACAATGAGCAGTTCTTC
TRBD2,TRBV9,once,15,TRBJ2-1,CASSPGDSGSNEQFF,TGTGCCAGCAGCCCTGGGGATAGCGGGAGCAATGAGCAGTTCTTC
-,TRBV6-1,once,14,TRBJ1-1,CATNLWGGNTEAFF,TGTGCCACCAACCTTTGGGGGGGGAACACTGAAGCTTTCTTT
-,TRBV4-3,few,15,TRBJ1-2,CASSQDLRTSHGYTF,TGCGCCAGCAGCCAAGATCTCAGGACTTCTCATGGCTACACCTTC
TRBD2,TRBV10-3,-,16,TRBJ2-7,CAIRGLAGGETYEQYF,TGTGCCATCAGGGGACTAGCGGGAGGGGAGACCTACGAGCAGTACTTC
TRBD1,TRBV7-6,-,20,TRBJ2-6,CASSLEVSAQGDTGANVLTF,TGTGCCAGCAGCTTAGAGGTATCGGCACAGGGGGATACTGGGGCCAACGTCCTGACTTTC